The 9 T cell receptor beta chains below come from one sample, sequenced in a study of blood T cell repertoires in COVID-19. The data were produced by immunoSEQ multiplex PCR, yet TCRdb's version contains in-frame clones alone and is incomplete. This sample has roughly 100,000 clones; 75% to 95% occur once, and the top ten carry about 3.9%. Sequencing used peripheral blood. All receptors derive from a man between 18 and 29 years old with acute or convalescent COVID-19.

CDR3 DNA sequence: TGTGCCAGCAGGACAGGGGAATTAACTGAAGCTTTCTTT. Protein product: CASRTGELTEAFF. The chain couples TRBV12-3 or TRBV12-4 to TRBJ1-1; 8 bases align to TRBD1. The CDR3 runs 13 residues. The V and J ends lost 6 bases and 5 bases, in that order; junction bases with no gene match: 5.

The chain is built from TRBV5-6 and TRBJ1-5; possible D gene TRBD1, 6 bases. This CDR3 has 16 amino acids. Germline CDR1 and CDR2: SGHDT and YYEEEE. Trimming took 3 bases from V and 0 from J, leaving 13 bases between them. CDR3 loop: CASSSRQAYSNQPQHF. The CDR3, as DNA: TGTGCCAGCAGCTCCCGACAGGCCTATAGCAATCAGCCCCAGCATTTT.

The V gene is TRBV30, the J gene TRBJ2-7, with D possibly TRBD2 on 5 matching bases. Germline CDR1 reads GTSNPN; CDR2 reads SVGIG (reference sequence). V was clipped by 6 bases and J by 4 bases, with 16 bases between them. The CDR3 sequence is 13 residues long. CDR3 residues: CACTGSERYEQYF. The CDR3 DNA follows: TGTGCCTGTACGGGATCCGAGAGGTACGAGCAGTACTTC.

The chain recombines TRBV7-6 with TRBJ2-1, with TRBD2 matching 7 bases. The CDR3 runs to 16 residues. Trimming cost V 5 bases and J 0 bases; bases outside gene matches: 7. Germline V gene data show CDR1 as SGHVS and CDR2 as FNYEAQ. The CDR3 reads CASSTVGGSSYNEQFF. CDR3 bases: TGTGCCAGCAGCACCGTCGGCGGGAGCTCCTACAATGAGCAGTTCTTC.

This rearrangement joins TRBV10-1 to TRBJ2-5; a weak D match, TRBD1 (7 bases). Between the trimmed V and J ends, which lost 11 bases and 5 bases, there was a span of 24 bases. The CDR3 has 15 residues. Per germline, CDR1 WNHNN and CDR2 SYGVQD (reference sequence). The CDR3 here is CALGPATGTSETQYF. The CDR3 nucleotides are TGCGCCCTAGGGCCCGCGACAGGGACTTCGGAGACCCAGTACTTC.

The CDR3 loop reads CASSQAMDRRDSPLHF. CDR3 DNA sequence: TGCGCCAGCAGCCAGGCTATGGACAGGCGCGATTCACCCCTCCACTTT. The chain joins TRBV4-1 to TRBJ1-6; TRBD1 agrees at 7 bases. Germline loops: CDR1 MGHRA, CDR2 YSYEKL. The V and J ends lost 3 bases and 8 bases, in that order; junction bases with no gene match: 10. There are 16 residues in the CDR3.

CDR3 loop: CASSVAPTDRYPYEQYF. CDR3 sequence (DNA): TGTGCCAGCAGCGTAGCCCCGACGGACAGGTATCCTTACGAGCAGTACTTC. V usage is TRBV9 and J usage is TRBJ2-7; TRBD1 agrees at 7 bases. The CDR3 loop spans 17 amino acids. V shed 0 bases, J shed 4 bases, and the junction held 13 bases outside the gene matches. CDR1 SGDLS and CDR2 YYNGEE come from the germline V gene.

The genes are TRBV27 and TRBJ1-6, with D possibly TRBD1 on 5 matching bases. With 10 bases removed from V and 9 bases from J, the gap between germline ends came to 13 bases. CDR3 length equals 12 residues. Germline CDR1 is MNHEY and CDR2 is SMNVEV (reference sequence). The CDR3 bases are TGTGCCACCCGGGGGTTCGGTTCACCCCTCCACTTT. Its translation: CATRGFGSPLHF.

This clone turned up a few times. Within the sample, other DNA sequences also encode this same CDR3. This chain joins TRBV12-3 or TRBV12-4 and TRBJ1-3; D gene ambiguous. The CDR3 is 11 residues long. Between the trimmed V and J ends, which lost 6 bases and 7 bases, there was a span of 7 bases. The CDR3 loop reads CASSPRNTIYF. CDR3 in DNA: TGTGCCAGCAGCCCCCGGAACACCATATATTTT.